The subject of this entry is one TCR beta chain. Its antigen is unidentified. The length of the CDR3 is 14 residues. J gave up 5 bases and V 4 bases, and 5 bases lay outside the gene matches. Germline CDR1 reads SGHVS; CDR2 reads FQNEAQ. These data are taken from a study of PD-L1 blockade in urothelial cancer. Study information: Atezolizumab was started by patients in 2014 at 1,200 mg intravenously every 3 weeks. Study-level results: Where pretreatment blood TCR clonality fell below the median, better survival was predicted.

The time point here: pretreatment peripheral blood. TCRdb's copy holds only in-frame clones and misses some; the assay was immunoSEQ multiplex PCR. This table holds 100,000 to 150,000 clones, 84% found once. V usage is TRBV7-8 and J usage is TRBJ2-1, with 7 nucleotides matching TRBD1. The source of this sequence is a man between 50 and 59 years old with urothelial cancer. Sequenced material: PBMCs, taken around atezolizumab (anti-PD-L1) treatment. CDR3 residues: CASSSGTANNEQFF. The CDR3 DNA is TGTGCCAGCAGCTCCGGGACAGCAAACAATGAGCAGTTCTTC. Full variable domain (rest looked up from reference TRBV7-8 and TRBJ2-1): GAGVSQSPRYKVAKRGQDVALRCDPISGHVSLFWYQQALGQGPEFLTYFQNEAQLDKSGLPSDRFFAERPEGSVSTLKIQRTQQEDSAVYLCASSSGTANNEQFFGPGTRLTVL.